This is a list of T cell receptor beta chains from one sample in a study of blood T cell repertoires in COVID-19. The assay was immunoSEQ multiplex PCR, and TCRdb's table has in-frame clones only and misses some. The profile shows roughly 150,000 clones, roughly 80% of them singletons. Sample: peripheral blood. The receptors were gathered from a woman older than 75 with acute or convalescent COVID-19. Each CDR3 is given with its conserved first and last residue. Each record gives: D gene, V gene, J gene, clone size, CDR3 protein, CDR3 DNA. D genes are given only for firm matches. Part of the rows lack a size; the others show once, few, many or a class for expanded clones.

>TRBD1|TRBV5-1|TRBJ1-4|.
CASSQAGQGARGNEKLFF
TGCGCCAGCAGCCAAGCGGGACAGGGGGCGCGCGGTAATGAAAAACTGTTTTTT
>.|TRBV19|TRBJ2-2|.
CASSSSGETGELFF
TGTGCCAGTAGTTCGTCGGGGGAGACCGGGGAGCTGTTTTTT
>TRBD2|TRBV9|TRBJ2-7|.
CASSVEASGSPYEQYF
TGTGCCAGCAGCGTAGAAGCTAGCGGGTCTCCCTACGAGCAGTACTTC
>.|TRBV6-5|TRBJ2-3|.
CASSYGQPLGTDTQYF
TGTGCCAGCAGCTACGGACAGCCGCTTGGCACAGATACGCAGTATTTT
>.|TRBV19|TRBJ1-1|.
CASSGRGMNTEAFF
TGTGCCAGTAGTGGGAGGGGAATGAACACTGAAGCTTTCTTT
>.|TRBV19|TRBJ1-2|.
CASSLGLGGYTF
TGTGCCAGTAGTCTCGGACTCGGTGGCTACACCTTC
>.|TRBV12-3/TRBV12-4|TRBJ2-2|.
CASSLGLRELFF
TGTGCCAGCAGTTTAGGACTGCGGGAGCTGTTTTTT
>.|TRBV5-6|TRBJ1-4|.
CASSPLGGREKLFF
TGTGCCAGCAGCCCCCTCGGGGGACGTGAAAAACTGTTTTTT
>TRBD1|TRBV27|TRBJ1-1|.
CASRAMGQGNTEAFF
TGTGCCAGCAGGGCGATGGGACAGGGGAACACTGAAGCTTTCTTT
>.|TRBV23-1|TRBJ2-1|.
CASSQPPGTSSYNEQFF
TGCGCCAGCAGTCAACCCCCGGGAACAAGCTCCTACAATGAGCAGTTCTTC
>.|TRBV3-1/TRBV3-2|TRBJ2-1|.
CASSQTGILSYNEQFF
TGTGCCAGCAGCCAGACGGGAATATTGTCCTACAATGAGCAGTTCTTC
>TRBD1|TRBV28|TRBJ2-1|.
CASKSGQLTYNEQFF
TGTGCCAGCAAATCGGGACAGCTAACCTACAATGAGCAGTTCTTC
>TRBD2|TRBV19|TRBJ2-7|.
CASSMAGGAAYEQYF
TGTGCCAGTAGTATGGCGGGGGGCGCAGCCTACGAGCAGTACTTC
>.|TRBV7-7|TRBJ2-5|.
CASSFGGRETQYF
TGTGCTAGCAGCTTTGGGGGGAGAGAGACCCAGTACTTC
>.|TRBV5-5|TRBJ2-1|.
CASSESPTREQFF
TGTGCCAGCAGCGAATCGCCCACGAGGGAGCAGTTCTTC
>.|TRBV7-9|TRBJ1-2|.
CASSPEAAGYGYTF
TGTGCCAGCAGCCCAGAGGCGGCAGGGTATGGCTACACCTTC
>TRBD1|TRBV6-5|TRBJ1-2|.
CASRSPRGTAYGYTF
TGTGCCAGCAGGTCCCCCCGCGGGACAGCCTATGGCTACACCTTC
>.|TRBV11-2|TRBJ1-2|.
CASSSTRVYGYTF
TGTGCCAGCAGCTCCACCCGGGTCTATGGCTACACCTTC
>.|TRBV10-3|TRBJ1-1|.
CAISRGTNTEAFF
TGTGCCATCAGCCGGGGTACGAACACTGAAGCTTTCTTT
>.|TRBV7-2|TRBJ1-4|.
CASSSQPPGGEKLFF
TGTGCCAGCAGCTCCCAACCGCCCGGCGGGGAAAAACTGTTTTTT
>.|TRBV10-1|TRBJ2-1|.
CASSEGSGDNEQFF
TGCGCCAGTTCGGAGGGGTCGGGGGACAATGAGCAGTTCTTC
>TRBD2|TRBV7-9|TRBJ2-1|.
CASSARLAGVNEQFF
TGTGCCAGCAGCGCCCGACTAGCGGGAGTGAATGAGCAGTTCTTC
>.|TRBV6-1|TRBJ2-1|many
CASSDGTYYNEQFF
TGTGCCAGCAGTGACGGGACTTACTACAATGAGCAGTTCTTC
>TRBD1|TRBV27|TRBJ2-1|.
CASSPRTGVNYNEQFF
TGTGCCAGCAGTCCCCGGACAGGGGTTAACTACAATGAGCAGTTCTTC
>.|TRBV10-1|TRBJ2-3|.
CASSESGALGVTQYF
TGCGCCAGCAGTGAGTCGGGGGCCCTGGGGGTAACGCAGTATTTT
>.|TRBV15|TRBJ1-4|.
CATSRGGRGSEKLFF
TGTGCCACCAGCAGAGGTGGCAGGGGTAGTGAAAAACTGTTTTTT
>TRBD1|TRBV5-6|TRBJ2-2|.
CASFIRGRWTGELFF
TGTGCCAGCTTCATCAGGGGGCGATGGACCGGGGAGCTGTTTTTT
>.|TRBV18|TRBJ1-1|.
CASSPREGQAEAFF
TGTGCCAGCTCACCAAGGGAGGGGCAGGCTGAAGCTTTCTTT
>.|TRBV2|TRBJ2-7|.
CASSVSTREQYF
TGTGCCAGCAGTGTTAGTACCCGCGAGCAGTACTTC
>.|TRBV5-1|TRBJ1-1|many
CASSFLGRRNTEAFF
TGCGCCAGCAGCTTCTTAGGCAGGCGGAACACTGAAGCTTTCTTT
>TRBD2|TRBV5-1|TRBJ2-3|.
CASSLGLAGPTDTQYF
TGCGCCAGCAGCTTGGGTCTAGCGGGACCTACAGATACGCAGTATTTT
>TRBD1|TRBV28|TRBJ2-3|.
CASRTGVADTQYF
TGTGCCAGCAGAACAGGGGTAGCAGATACGCAGTATTTT
>.|TRBV21-1|TRBJ1-2|few
CASSYRRKTEGSGYTF
TGTGCCAGCAGCTATCGCCGCAAGACAGAAGGCTCCGGCTACACCTTC
>TRBD1|TRBV27|TRBJ2-3|.
CASSPGTGVTDTQYF
TGTGCCAGCAGCCCCGGGACAGGGGTCACAGATACGCAGTATTTT
>.|TRBV10-3|TRBJ1-6|.
CAISESGSSYNSPLHF
TGTGCCATCAGTGAGTCGGGGAGCTCCTATAATTCACCCCTCCACTTT
>TRBD2|TRBV7-9|TRBJ2-5|.
CASSLASGGKVETQYF
TGTGCCAGCAGCTTAGCCAGCGGGGGAAAAGTGGAGACCCAGTACTTC
>.|TRBV7-8|TRBJ1-2|.
CASSVQGAYGYTF
TGTGCCAGCAGCGTACAGGGAGCTTATGGCTACACCTTC
>.|TRBV6-5|TRBJ1-2|few
CASRRGTDGYTF
TGTGCCAGCCGCAGGGGAACAGATGGCTACACCTTC
>TRBD1|TRBV19|TRBJ1-5|.
CASSPRDRTQPQHF
TGTGCCAGTAGCCCCCGGGACAGGACTCAGCCCCAGCATTTT
>.|TRBV27|TRBJ1-4|.
CASSYQGQFNEKLFF
TGTGCCAGCAGTTACCAGGGACAATTTAATGAAAAACTGTTTTTT
>.|TRBV27|TRBJ2-7|.
CASSEVLGSREQYF
TGTGCCAGCAGCGAGGTACTAGGGTCGCGCGAGCAGTACTTC